This T cell receptor (beta chain) was observed in a study of T cells in Graves' hyperthyroidism and ophthalmopathy. RNA transcripts provided the source from which TCR beta CDR3 regions were amplified. HTBI primers were used for first-round RT-PCR of the TCR CDR3. TCRdb used MiXCR to reprocess the multiplex PCR reads, holding one entry per CDR3 protein. Here the sample spans approximately 720,000 distinct CDR3 sequences, roughly 20% being singletons. This clonotype has at least ten counts. V was cut by 8 bases and J by 7 bases, with 11 bases left in between. This CDR3 comprises 12 residues. This TCR came from a woman between 45 and 65 years old with Graves' hyperthyroidism that later progressed to Graves' ophthalmopathy. This chain uses TRBV12-3 or TRBV12-4 with TRBJ1-4; perhaps TRBD1 as D (6 bases). What was sequenced was blood. The CDR3 bases are TGTGCCAGCGGGGGGGCAAGTGAAAAACTGTTTTTT. Protein product: CASGGASEKLFF.